These 16 T cell receptor beta chains were sequenced from one sample in a study of blood T cell repertoires in COVID-19. Only in-frame clones appear in the TCRdb table, and some are missing; sequencing was by immunoSEQ multiplex PCR. The sample yields around 300,000 clones, approximately 85% seen once. What was sequenced was peripheral blood. These receptors were collected from a human donor in a cohort sampled during active COVID-19.

This clone was recorded once. V and J are TRBV11-3 and TRBJ2-3; D is unresolved. This CDR3 region has 13 residues. The germline CDR1 and CDR2 sequences are SGHNT and YENEEA. The V end was cut by 0 bases, the J end by 4 bases, with 5 bases between. The DNA for the CDR3 is TGTGCCAGCAGCTTAGACGGAGCAGATACGCAGTATTTT. Its protein is CASSLDGADTQYF.

This chain joins TRBV10-3 and TRBJ2-1; a possible D gene is TRBD2 (6 bases). Trimming left V 6 bases short and J 4 bases short, with 13 bases between. The CDR3 is 14 residues long. Germline V gene sequence: CDR1 ENHRY, CDR2 SYGVKD. The DNA of the CDR3 is TGTGCCATCAGGCGGGGAGATACATACAATGAGCAGTTCTTC. Translation: CAIRRGDTYNEQFF.

Turning to this clone: Other nucleotide sequences from this sample produce the same CDR3. The chain links TRBV11-2 to TRBJ2-7; TRBD1 agrees at 8 bases. V lost 2 bases, J lost 3 bases, and 6 bases stayed unmatched. The CDR3 sequence is 15 residues long. Germline values: CDR1 SGHAT, CDR2 FQNNGV. The CDR3, as DNA: TGTGCCAGCAGCTTACGGACAGGGAGCGGCTACGAGCAGTACTTC. Its protein product is CASSLRTGSGYEQYF.

The chain is built from TRBV5-1 and TRBJ1-4; 9 bases map to TRBD1. Per germline, CDR1 SGHRS and CDR2 YFSETQ. V shed 0 bases, J shed 3 bases, and the junction held 6 bases outside the gene matches. The CDR3 runs to 17 residues. The CDR3 DNA reads TGCGCCAGCAGCTTGGTCGGACAGGGGAATTCTAATGAAAAACTGTTTTTT. It encodes CASSLVGQGNSNEKLFF.

The count of this clone is one. The rearrangement uses TRBV5-4 and TRBJ2-3, with 9 bases that match TRBD2. V lost 3 bases, J lost 0 bases, and 2 bases stayed unmatched. Germline CDR1 reads SGHNT; CDR2 reads YYREEE (reference sequence). This CDR3 spans 15 amino acids. CDR3 bases: TGTGCCAGCAGCTCGAGCGGGGGGAGCACAGATACGCAGTATTTT. Translating gives CASSSSGGSTDTQYF.

The chain uses TRBV9 and TRBJ2-7; 8 bases match TRBD2. J gave up 3 bases and V 0 bases, and 5 bases lay outside the gene matches. The germline gives CDR1 SGDLS, CDR2 YYNGEE. The length of the CDR3 is 15 residues. The CDR3 bases are TGTGCCAGCAGCGTAGGGTCGGGGGGGCACTACGAGCAGTACTTC. Amino acid sequence: CASSVGSGGHYEQYF.

The chain recombines TRBV6-6 with TRBJ1-6; possible D gene TRBD1, 5 bases. CDR1 is MNHNY, CDR2 SVGAGI, per germline (reference sequence). V dropped 2 bases and J dropped 5 bases, with 10 bases sitting between them. The CDR3 has 15 amino acids. CDR3 residues: CASSYGQGHNSPLHF. Written as DNA, the CDR3 is TGTGCCAGCAGTTACGGGCAGGGCCATAATTCACCCCTCCACTTT.

The chain carries TRBV5-1 and TRBJ2-5; a possible D gene is TRBD1 (7 bases). V dropped 2 bases and J dropped 2 bases, with 10 bases sitting between them. CDR1 is SGHRS, CDR2 YFSETQ, per germline. The CDR3 extends over 14 amino acids. As DNA, the CDR3 is TGCGCCAGCAGCTTCCCAGGGGGGCAAGAGACCCAGTACTTC. Translated, it gives CASSFPGGQETQYF.

The V and J genes are TRBV3-1 (or the pseudogene TRBV3-2) and TRBJ2-2; 12 bases fit TRBD1. CDR3 length: 14 amino acids. J gave up 6 bases and V 6 bases, and 2 bases lay outside the gene matches. Germline V gene data show CDR1 as LGHDT and CDR2 as YNNKEL (reference sequence). CDR3 loop: CASRGQGAAGELFF. In nucleotides, the CDR3 is TGTGCCAGCAGGGGACAGGGGGCCGCCGGGGAGCTGTTTTTT.

V gene TRBV6-5 combines with J gene TRBJ1-2, with D possibly matching TRBD1 (5 bases). Germline CDR1 MNHEY, CDR2 SVGAGI. CDR3 length: 13 amino acids. V was trimmed by 6 bases and J by 7 bases, leaving 15 bases between them. DNA of the CDR3: TGTGCCAGCAGCTCTGACAGTCGTCGTGGCTACACCTTC. It yields the protein CASSSDSRRGYTF.

This clone has just a few counts. The V gene is TRBV5-1, the J gene TRBJ1-6, with D possibly TRBD1 on 5 matching bases. This CDR3 has 13 amino acids. V was trimmed by 4 bases and J by 8 bases, leaving 10 bases between them. CDR1 SGHRS and CDR2 YFSETQ come from the germline V gene. The CDR3 DNA reads TGCGCCAGCAGCCCCGACAGTGATTCACCCCTCCACTTT. This sequence encodes CASSPDSDSPLHF.

In this sample, this clone turned up a few times. The chain is built from TRBV7-6 and TRBJ1-1, with TRBD1 matching 10 bases. The CDR3 loop spans 14 amino acids. Trimming cost V 5 bases and J 12 bases; bases outside gene matches: 12. CDR1 SGHVS and CDR2 FNYEAQ come from the germline V gene. The CDR3 DNA reads as TGTGCCAGCAGCCGGACGACAGGGGGCATCGCTACTTTCTTT. Translating it yields CASSRTTGGIATFF.

The rearrangement uses TRBV5-6 and TRBJ2-7, with D possibly matching TRBD2 (6 bases). The CDR3 length is 18 residues. CDR1 SGHDT and CDR2 YYEEEE come from the germline V gene. V lost 0 bases and J lost 1, with 20 bases in between. DNA of the CDR3: TGTGCCAGCAGCTTGGCCTGGAAGGTGGCAGGGACTTCCTACGAGCAGTACTTC. Protein product: CASSLAWKVAGTSYEQYF.

Comments on this clone: The same CDR3 also results from other DNA sequences found in this sample. J is TRBJ1-4 and V is TRBV15, with TRBD1 matching 10 bases. The CDR3 is 15 amino acids. The germline V gene encodes CDR1 LNHNV and CDR2 YYDKDF (reference sequence). V lost 8 bases, J lost 0 bases, and 3 bases stayed unmatched. CDR3 loop: CATGQGDATNEKLFF. For the CDR3, the DNA is TGTGCCACCGGACAGGGGGATGCAACTAATGAAAAACTGTTTTTT.

This clone showed up just once. The V gene is TRBV5-1, the J gene TRBJ2-7, with a possible D match to TRBD1 (6 bases). CDR1 is SGHRS and CDR2 is YFSETQ in the germline V gene. With 7 bases removed from V and 5 bases from J, the gap between germline ends came to 13 bases. The CDR3 has 12 amino acids. The CDR3: CASRFEGDEQYF. CDR3 nucleotide sequence: TGCGCCAGCCGTTTCGAGGGGGACGAGCAGTACTTC.

The gene calls are TRBV6-5 and TRBJ2-7; D possibly corresponds to TRBD1 (6 bases). CDR1 MNHEY and CDR2 SVGAGI come from the germline V gene. Trimming cost V 6 bases and J 1 base, with 10 bases left between them. The CDR3 length is 13 residues. This CDR3 reads CASSWTVSYEQYF. The CDR3 DNA follows: TGTGCCAGCAGCTGGACAGTATCCTACGAGCAGTACTTC.